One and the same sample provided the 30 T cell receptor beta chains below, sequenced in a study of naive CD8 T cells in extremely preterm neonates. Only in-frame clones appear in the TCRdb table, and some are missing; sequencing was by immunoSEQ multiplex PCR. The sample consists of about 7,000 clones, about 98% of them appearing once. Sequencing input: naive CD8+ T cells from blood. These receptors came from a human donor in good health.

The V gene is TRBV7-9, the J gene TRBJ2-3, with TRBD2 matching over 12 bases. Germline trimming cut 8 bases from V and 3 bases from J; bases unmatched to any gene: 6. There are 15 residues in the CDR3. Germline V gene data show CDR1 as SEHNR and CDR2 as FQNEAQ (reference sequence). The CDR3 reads CASGSGTSGTDTQYF. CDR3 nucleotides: TGTGCCAGCGGCTCCGGGACTAGCGGGACAGATACGCAGTATTTT. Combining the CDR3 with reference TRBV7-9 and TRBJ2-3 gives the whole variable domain DTGVSQNPRHKITKRGQNVTFRCDPISEHNRLYWYRQTLGQGPEFLTYFQNEAQLEKSRLLSDRFSAERPKGSFSTLEIQRTEQGDSAMYLCASGSGTSGTDTQYFGPGTRLTVL.

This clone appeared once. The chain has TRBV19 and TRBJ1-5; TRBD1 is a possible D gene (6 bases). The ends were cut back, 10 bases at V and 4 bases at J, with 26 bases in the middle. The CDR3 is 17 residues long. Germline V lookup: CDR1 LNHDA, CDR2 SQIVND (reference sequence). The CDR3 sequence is CATHPSTGFPPNQPQHF. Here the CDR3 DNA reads TGTGCCACCCACCCATCGACAGGATTCCCTCCTAATCAGCCCCAGCATTTT.

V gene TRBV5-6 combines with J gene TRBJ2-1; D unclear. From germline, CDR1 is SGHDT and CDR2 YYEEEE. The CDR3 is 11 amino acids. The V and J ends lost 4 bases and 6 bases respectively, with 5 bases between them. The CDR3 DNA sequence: TGTGCCAGCAGCATCCTCAATGAGCAGTTCTTC. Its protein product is CASSILNEQFF.

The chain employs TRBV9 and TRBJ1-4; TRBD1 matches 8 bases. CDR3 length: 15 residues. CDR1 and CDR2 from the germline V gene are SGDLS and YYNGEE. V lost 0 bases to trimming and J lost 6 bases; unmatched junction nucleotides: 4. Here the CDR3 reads CASSVGGQVHEKLFF. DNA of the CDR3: TGTGCCAGCAGCGTAGGGGGACAGGTTCATGAAAAACTGTTTTTT.

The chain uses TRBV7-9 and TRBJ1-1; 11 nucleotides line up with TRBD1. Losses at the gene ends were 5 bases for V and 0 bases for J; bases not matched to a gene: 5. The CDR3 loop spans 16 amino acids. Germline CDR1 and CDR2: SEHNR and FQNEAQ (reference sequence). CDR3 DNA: TGTGCCAGCAGCCCAGGGACAGGGGGTCTGAACACTGAAGCTTTCTTT. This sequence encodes CASSPGTGGLNTEAFF. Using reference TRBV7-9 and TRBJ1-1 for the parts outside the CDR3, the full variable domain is DTGVSQNPRHKITKRGQNVTFRCDPISEHNRLYWYRQTLGQGPEFLTYFQNEAQLEKSRLLSDRFSAERPKGSFSTLEIQRTEQGDSAMYLCASSPGTGGLNTEAFFGQGTRLTVV.

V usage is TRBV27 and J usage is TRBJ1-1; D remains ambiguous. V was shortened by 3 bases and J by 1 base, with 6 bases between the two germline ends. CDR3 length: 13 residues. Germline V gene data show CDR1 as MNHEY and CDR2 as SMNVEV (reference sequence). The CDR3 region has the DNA TGTGCCAGCAGTTTGGCTGCGAACACTGAAGCTTTCTTT. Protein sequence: CASSLAANTEAFF.

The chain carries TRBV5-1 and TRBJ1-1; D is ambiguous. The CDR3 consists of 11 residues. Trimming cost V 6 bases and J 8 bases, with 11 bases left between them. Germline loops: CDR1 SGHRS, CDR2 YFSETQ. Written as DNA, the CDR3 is TGCGCCAGCAATGAGGGCTCGGAAGCTTTCTTT. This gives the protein CASNEGSEAFF.

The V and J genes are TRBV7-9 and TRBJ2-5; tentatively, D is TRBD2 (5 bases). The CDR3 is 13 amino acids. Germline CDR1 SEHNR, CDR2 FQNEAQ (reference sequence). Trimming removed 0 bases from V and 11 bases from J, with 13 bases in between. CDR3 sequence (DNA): TGTGCCAGCAGCTTAGCCCCCCCCGGGGAGCAGTACTTC. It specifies CASSLAPPGEQYF.

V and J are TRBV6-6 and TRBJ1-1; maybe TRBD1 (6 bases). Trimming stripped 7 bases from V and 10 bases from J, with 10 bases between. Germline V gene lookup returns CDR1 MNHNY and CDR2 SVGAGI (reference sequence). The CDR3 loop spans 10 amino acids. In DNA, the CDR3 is TGTGCCAGCACGGCAGGGGCAGCTTTCTTT. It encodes CASTAGAAFF.

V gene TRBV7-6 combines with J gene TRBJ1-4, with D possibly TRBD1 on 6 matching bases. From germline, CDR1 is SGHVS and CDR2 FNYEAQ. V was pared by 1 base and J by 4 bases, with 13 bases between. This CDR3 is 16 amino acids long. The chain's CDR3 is CASSLGGGQINEKLFF. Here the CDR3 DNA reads TGTGCCAGCAGCTTAGGCGGAGGACAGATTAATGAAAAACTGTTTTTT.

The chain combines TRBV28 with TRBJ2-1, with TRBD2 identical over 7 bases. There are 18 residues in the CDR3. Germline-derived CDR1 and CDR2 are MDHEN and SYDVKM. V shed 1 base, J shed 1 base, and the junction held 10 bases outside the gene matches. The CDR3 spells CASSLLVPREQSYNEQFF. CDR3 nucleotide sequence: TGTGCCAGCAGTTTATTGGTCCCGCGGGAGCAGTCCTACAATGAGCAGTTCTTC.

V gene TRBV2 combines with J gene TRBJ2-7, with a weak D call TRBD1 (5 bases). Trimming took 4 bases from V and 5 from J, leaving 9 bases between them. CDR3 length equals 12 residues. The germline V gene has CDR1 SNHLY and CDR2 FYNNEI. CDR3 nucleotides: TGTGCCAGCAGTGTATCAGGGAACGAGCAGTACTTC. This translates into CASSVSGNEQYF.

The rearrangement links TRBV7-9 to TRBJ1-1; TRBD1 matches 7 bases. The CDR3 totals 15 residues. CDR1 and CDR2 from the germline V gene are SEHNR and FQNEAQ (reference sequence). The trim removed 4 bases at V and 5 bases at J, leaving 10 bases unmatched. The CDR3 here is CASSSTGTERTEAFF. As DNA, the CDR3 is TGTGCCAGCAGCTCGACAGGGACCGAGAGAACTGAAGCTTTCTTT.

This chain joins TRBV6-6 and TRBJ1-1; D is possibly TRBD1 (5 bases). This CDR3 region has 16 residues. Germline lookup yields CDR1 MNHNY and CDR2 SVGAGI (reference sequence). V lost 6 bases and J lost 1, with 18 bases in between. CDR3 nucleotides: TGTGCCAGCAGGCGACTTACGGCGGGGGGGAACACTGAAGCTTTCTTT. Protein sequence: CASRRLTAGGNTEAFF.

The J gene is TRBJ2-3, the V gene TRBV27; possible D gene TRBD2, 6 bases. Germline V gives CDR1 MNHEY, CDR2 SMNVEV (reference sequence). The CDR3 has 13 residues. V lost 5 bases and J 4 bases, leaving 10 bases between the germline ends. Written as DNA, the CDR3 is TGTGCCAGCAGTGCCCGGGACTCAGATACGCAGTATTTT. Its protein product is CASSARDSDTQYF.

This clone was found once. DNA of the CDR3: TGTGCCAGCAGCCCTGGACTAGCGGGTAAGGATGAGCAGTTCTTC. Amino acid sequence: CASSPGLAGKDEQFF. V and J are TRBV28 and TRBJ2-1; the match to TRBD2 covers 11 bases. J was trimmed by 8 bases and V by 6 bases; bases with no gene match: 9. The CDR3 consists of 15 residues. The germline V gene encodes CDR1 MDHEN and CDR2 SYDVKM.

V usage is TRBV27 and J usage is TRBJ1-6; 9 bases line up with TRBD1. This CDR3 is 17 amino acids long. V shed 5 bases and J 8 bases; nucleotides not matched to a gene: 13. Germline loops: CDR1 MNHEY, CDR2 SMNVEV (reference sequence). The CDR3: CASSQESTGGVYSPLHF. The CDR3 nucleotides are TGTGCCAGCAGTCAAGAATCAACAGGGGGCGTTTATTCACCCCTCCACTTT.

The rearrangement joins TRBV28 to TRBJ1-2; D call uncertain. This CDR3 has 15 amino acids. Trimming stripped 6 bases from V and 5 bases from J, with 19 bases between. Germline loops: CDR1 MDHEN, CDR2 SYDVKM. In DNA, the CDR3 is TGTGCCAGCAGCATCGACACGGTGTCCTTATATGGCTACACCTTC. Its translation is CASSIDTVSLYGYTF.

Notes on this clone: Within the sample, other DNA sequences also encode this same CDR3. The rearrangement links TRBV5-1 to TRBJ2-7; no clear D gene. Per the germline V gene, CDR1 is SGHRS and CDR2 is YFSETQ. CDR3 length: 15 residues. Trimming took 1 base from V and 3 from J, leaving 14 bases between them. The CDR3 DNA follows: TGCGCCAGCAGCTTGACCGGTACCCCTAACTACGAGCAGTACTTC. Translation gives CASSLTGTPNYEQYF.

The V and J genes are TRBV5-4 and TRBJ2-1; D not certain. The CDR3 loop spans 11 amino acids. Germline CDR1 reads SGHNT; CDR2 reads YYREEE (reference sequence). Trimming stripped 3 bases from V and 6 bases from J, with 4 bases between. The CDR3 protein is CASSWSNEQFF. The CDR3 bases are TGTGCCAGCAGCTGGAGCAATGAGCAGTTCTTC.

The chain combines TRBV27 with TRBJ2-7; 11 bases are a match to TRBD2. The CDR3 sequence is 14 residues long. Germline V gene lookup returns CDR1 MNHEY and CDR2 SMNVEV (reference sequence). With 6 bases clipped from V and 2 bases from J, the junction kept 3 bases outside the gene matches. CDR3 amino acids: CASRVAGGPYEQYF. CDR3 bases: TGTGCCAGCAGGGTAGCGGGAGGGCCCTACGAGCAGTACTTC.

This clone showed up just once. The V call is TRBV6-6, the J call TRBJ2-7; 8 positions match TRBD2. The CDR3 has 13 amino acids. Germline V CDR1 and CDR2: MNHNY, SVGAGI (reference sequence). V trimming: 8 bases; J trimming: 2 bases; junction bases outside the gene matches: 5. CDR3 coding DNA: TGTGCCAGCTGGGATAGCGGGGCCTACGAGCAGTACTTC. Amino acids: CASWDSGAYEQYF.

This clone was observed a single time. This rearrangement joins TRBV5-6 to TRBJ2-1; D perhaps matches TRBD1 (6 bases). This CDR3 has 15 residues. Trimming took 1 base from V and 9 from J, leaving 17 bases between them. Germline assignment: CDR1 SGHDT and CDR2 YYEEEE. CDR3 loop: CASSLPGAKAREQFF. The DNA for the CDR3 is TGTGCCAGCAGCTTGCCAGGGGCGAAGGCGCGTGAGCAGTTCTTC.

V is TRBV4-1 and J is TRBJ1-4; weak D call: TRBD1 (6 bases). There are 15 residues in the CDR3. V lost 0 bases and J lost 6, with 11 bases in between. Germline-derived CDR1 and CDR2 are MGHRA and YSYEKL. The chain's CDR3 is CASSQDWPGDEKLFF. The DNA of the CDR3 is TGCGCCAGCAGCCAAGATTGGCCAGGGGATGAAAAACTGTTTTTT.

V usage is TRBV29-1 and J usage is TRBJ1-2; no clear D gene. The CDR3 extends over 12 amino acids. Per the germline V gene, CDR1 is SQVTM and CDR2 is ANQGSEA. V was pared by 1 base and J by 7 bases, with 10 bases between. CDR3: CSVEGGGFGYTF. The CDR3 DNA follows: TGCAGCGTTGAAGGGGGAGGGTTTGGCTACACCTTC.

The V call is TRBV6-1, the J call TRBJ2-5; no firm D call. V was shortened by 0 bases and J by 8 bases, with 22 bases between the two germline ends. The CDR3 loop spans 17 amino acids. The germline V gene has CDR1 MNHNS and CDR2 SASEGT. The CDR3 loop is CASSEASPWLKRDTQYF. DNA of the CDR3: TGTGCCAGCAGTGAAGCATCCCCATGGCTAAAGCGAGATACCCAGTACTTC.

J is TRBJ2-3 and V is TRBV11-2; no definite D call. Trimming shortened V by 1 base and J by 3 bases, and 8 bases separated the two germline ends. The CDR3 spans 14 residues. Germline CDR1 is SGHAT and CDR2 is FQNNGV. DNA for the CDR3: TGTGCCAGCAGCTTAGTGCTATCGACAGATACGCAGTATTTT. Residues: CASSLVLSTDTQYF.

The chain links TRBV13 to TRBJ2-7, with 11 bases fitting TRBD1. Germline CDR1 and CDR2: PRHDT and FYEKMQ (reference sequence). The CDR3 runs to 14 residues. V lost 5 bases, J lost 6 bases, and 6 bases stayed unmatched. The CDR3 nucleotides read TGTGCCAGCAGCACCTCCGGGACAGGGGGCGAGCAGTACTTC. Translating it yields CASSTSGTGGEQYF.

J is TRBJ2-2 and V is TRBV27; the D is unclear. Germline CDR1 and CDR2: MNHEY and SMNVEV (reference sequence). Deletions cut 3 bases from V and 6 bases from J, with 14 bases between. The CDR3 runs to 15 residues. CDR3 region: CASSFIRRGSGELFF. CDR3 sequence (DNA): TGTGCCAGCAGTTTTATCCGTCGCGGTTCCGGGGAGCTGTTTTTT.

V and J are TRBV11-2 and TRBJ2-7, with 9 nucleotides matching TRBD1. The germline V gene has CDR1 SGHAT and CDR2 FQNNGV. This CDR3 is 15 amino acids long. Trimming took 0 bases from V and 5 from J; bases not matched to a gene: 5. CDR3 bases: TGTGCCAGCAGCTTAGATCAGGGACAGGGCCACGAGCAGTACTTC. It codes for CASSLDQGQGHEQYF.